One and the same sample provided the 14 T cell receptor beta chains below, sequenced in a study of blood T cells in healthy people across ages. Using a J-beta primer mix together with a sample-barcoded 5' primer, a second PCR was run for roughly 6 to 12 cycles. Each CDR3 protein is one row after TCRdb ran MiXCR on the 5' RACE reads. Of roughly 2 million distinct CDR3 sequences in the sample, about 50% were seen once. Sequencing input: blood. Receptors originate from a woman between 40 and 50 years old in good health.

The chain combines TRBV7-3 with TRBJ2-5; tentatively, D is TRBD1 (5 bases). The CDR3 length is 13 residues. Germline V gives CDR1 SGHTA, CDR2 FQGTGA. Trimming left V 5 bases short and J 7 bases short, with 14 bases between. This chain's CDR3 is CASSVAKGSTQYF. CDR3 coding DNA: TGTGCCAGCAGCGTAGCAAAGGGGTCGACCCAGTACTTC.

The rearrangement links TRBV5-1 to TRBJ2-5; D gene unclear. Germline V CDR1 and CDR2: SGHRS, YFSETQ. V dropped 2 bases and J dropped 2 bases, with 10 bases sitting between them. CDR3 length: 14 amino acids. CDR3 bases: TGCGCCAGCAGCTTTGGACGGAGACAAGAGACCCAGTACTTC. Translated, it gives CASSFGRRQETQYF.

The count of this clonotype is one. The chain recombines TRBV11-2 with TRBJ1-2; D call uncertain. Germline CDR1 reads SGHAT; CDR2 reads FQNNGV. The ends were cut back, 5 bases at V and 4 bases at J, with 8 bases in the middle. This CDR3 contains 12 residues. For the CDR3, the DNA is TGTGCCAGCAGCACAGTAGTCTATGGCTACACCTTC. Its protein product is CASSTVVYGYTF.

V usage is TRBV5-1 and J usage is TRBJ1-2; D call uncertain. Germline CDR1 is SGHRS and CDR2 is YFSETQ. This CDR3 is 12 amino acids long. V lost 0 bases to trimming and J lost 7 bases, with 7 bases between them. The CDR3 protein is CASSLGGVGYTF. The CDR3 nucleotides are TGCGCCAGCAGCTTGGGTGGGGTTGGCTACACCTTC.

This clonotype has only a few counts. At one end, the junction sequence differs from germline, possibly due to a read error. The rearrangement joins TRBV7-2 to TRBJ2-6, with D perhaps matching TRBD1 or TRBD2 (5 bases each). The CDR3 is made up of 17 amino acids. In germline, CDR1 is SGHTA, CDR2 FQGNSA. CDR3 protein: CASRPGRMTSEANVLTF. For the CDR3, the DNA is TGTGCCAGCAGGCCGGGACGGATGACCTCTGAGGCCAACGTCCTGACTTTC.

The chain is built from TRBV27 and TRBJ2-7, with 7 bases identical to TRBD1. Germline CDR1 MNHEY, CDR2 SMNVEV (reference sequence). V shed 3 bases, J shed 7 bases, and the junction held 9 bases outside the gene matches. This CDR3 spans 14 amino acids. The chain's CDR3 is CASSLVSTGREQYF. CDR3 DNA sequence: TGTGCCAGCAGTTTGGTCTCGACAGGGCGTGAGCAGTACTTC.

The V call is TRBV27, the J call TRBJ1-2, with TRBD1 as a possible D gene (5 bases). This CDR3 is 15 amino acids long. V shed 2 bases and J shed 3 bases, with 13 bases lying between them. Germline CDR1 reads MNHEY; CDR2 reads SMNVEV (reference sequence). CDR3 loop: CASSLRMGVDYGYTF. CDR3 nucleotides: TGTGCCAGCAGTTTAAGGATGGGGGTAGACTATGGCTACACCTTC.

This chain links TRBV5-1 with TRBJ2-1; D gene uncertain. This CDR3 has 14 amino acids. The V and J ends lost 6 bases and 5 bases respectively, with 15 bases between them. Looked up from germline, CDR1 is SGHRS and CDR2 is YFSETQ. The CDR3 bases are TGCGCCAGCACCAGTGGGCCAGACAACAATGAGCAGTTCTTC. Protein product: CASTSGPDNNEQFF.

V usage is TRBV6-2 or TRBV6-3 and J usage is TRBJ2-3; 8 bases agree with TRBD2. Trimming took 7 bases from V and 7 from J; bases not matched to a gene: 7. CDR3 length equals 13 residues. Per germline, CDR1 MNHEY and CDR2 SVGEGT. The CDR3 sequence is CASKTGGYYTQYF. CDR3 nucleotide sequence: TGTGCCAGCAAGACGGGGGGGTATTATACGCAGTATTTT.

Only one count was recorded for this clonotype. V gene TRBV28 combines with J gene TRBJ2-3, with 7 bases lining up with TRBD2. Trimming took 11 bases from V and 1 from J; bases not matched to a gene: 6. The germline gives CDR1 MDHEN, CDR2 SYDVKM. The CDR3 runs to 13 residues. The CDR3 nucleotides read TGTGCCGGTGGGAGCGGGGGCACAGATACGCAGTATTTT. As protein: CAGGSGGTDTQYF.

The V and J genes are TRBV20-1 and TRBJ2-5; 7 bases are shared with TRBD1. The CDR3 covers 12 residues. Losses at the gene ends were 5 bases for V and 5 bases for J; bases not matched to a gene: 5. Germline-derived CDR1 and CDR2 are DFQATT and SNEGSKA (reference sequence). The chain's CDR3 is CSAPDRAETQYF. The CDR3, as DNA: TGCAGTGCTCCCGACAGGGCGGAGACCCAGTACTTC.

This chain joins TRBV4-2 and TRBJ2-5, with 13 bases matching TRBD2. CDR3 length: 18 amino acids. The V gene end was trimmed by 4 bases and the J gene end by 2 bases; junction bases not matched to a gene: 10. CDR1 is LGHNA, CDR2 YNFKEQ, per germline. CDR3 sequence reads: CASSPALAGGFIQETQYF. CDR3 bases: TGTGCCAGCAGCCCAGCACTAGCGGGGGGGTTTATTCAAGAGACCCAGTACTTC.

V usage is TRBV20-1 and J usage is TRBJ2-1; no clear D. Germline V CDR1 and CDR2: DFQATT, SNEGSKA (reference sequence). The V end lost 0 bases, the J end lost 8 bases, and 5 bases lay between the germline ends. The CDR3 extends over 11 amino acids. The CDR3: CSARDQYEQFF. The CDR3 DNA sequence: TGCAGTGCTAGAGACCAGTATGAGCAGTTCTTC.

The V gene is TRBV5-1, the J gene TRBJ2-5, with unresolved D. The J call may be faulty, since TRBJ2-7 better matches the DNA end. This CDR3 is 14 amino acids long. In germline, CDR1 is SGHRS, CDR2 YFSETQ. The CDR3 region has the DNA TGCGCCAGCAACTTCGCAGACGGTTCCTACGAGCAGTACTTC. This translates into CASNFADGSYEQYF.